One and the same sample provided the 23 T cell receptor beta chains below, sequenced in a study of CD8+CD57+ T cells in acquired aplastic anemia. An expansion of CD8+CD57+ cells by flow cytometry had been shown in patients chosen for sequencing. Template material for TCR beta VDJ and CDR3 profiling consisted of genomic DNA. MiXCR, applied by TCRdb to the reads, yields one record per CDR3 protein. The sample has hundreds of thousands of distinct CDR3 sequences, around 32% seen once; the top ten hold less than 0.85%. Input material: sorted CD4+, CD8+, or CD8+CD57+ T cells (not recorded which) from PBMCs. These receptors originate from a human donor with aplastic anemia.

There are a few counts of this clonotype. This sequence joins TRBV2 and TRBJ2-1, with D perhaps assigned TRBD1 or TRBD2 (6 bases each). Germline V gene lookup returns CDR1 SNHLY and CDR2 FYNNEI. The CDR3 loop spans 16 amino acids. Trimming took off 5 bases at V and 5 bases at J, with 19 bases between the two ends. The CDR3 nucleotides are TGTGCCAGCAGTCCTGGGGGCCAGACTAGAAACAATGAGCAGTTCTTC. Translating it yields CASSPGGQTRNNEQFF.

This rearrangement joins TRBV3-1 to TRBJ2-1, with 9 bases fitting TRBD2. J was trimmed by 5 bases and V by 3 bases; bases with no gene match: 5. This CDR3 is built from 15 residues. From germline, CDR1 is LGHDT and CDR2 YNNKEL (reference sequence). Written as DNA, the CDR3 is TGTGCCAGCAGCCATGCAGCGGGGGGCCACAATGAGCAGTTCTTC. This sequence encodes CASSHAAGGHNEQFF.

This clonotype was observed at least ten times. The chain has TRBV4-1 and TRBJ1-2; 7 bases are shared with TRBD1. Germline V gives CDR1 MGHRA, CDR2 YSYEKL. This CDR3 comprises 15 residues. V lost 1 base to trimming and J lost 5 bases; unmatched junction nucleotides: 7. The CDR3 nucleotides read TGCGCCAGCAGCCAAGGCACGGACAGGCTATATGGCTACACCTTC. Its protein is CASSQGTDRLYGYTF.

This clonotype has a count of ten or more. The V and J genes are TRBV29-1 and TRBJ1-1, with a possible D match to TRBD1 (5 bases). The CDR3 is 14 residues long. In germline, CDR1 is SQVTM, CDR2 ANQGSEA. The CDR3 bases are TGCAGTGCAAAAACCGGAGGGGTGAACACTGAAGCTTTCTTT. Protein product: CSAKTGGVNTEAFF. The entire variable domain, with the rest obtained from reference TRBV29-1 and TRBJ1-1, is as follows: SAVISQKPSRDICQRGTSLTIQCQVDSQVTMMFWYRQQPGQSLTLIATANQGSEATYESGFVIDKFPISRPNLTFSTLTVSNMSPEDSSIYLCSAKTGGVNTEAFFGQGTRLTVV.

The rearrangement uses TRBV30 and TRBJ1-3; unclear D gene. Germline lookup yields CDR1 GTSNPN and CDR2 SVGIG (reference sequence). The V end lost 5 bases, the J end lost 4 bases, and 6 bases lay between the germline ends. CDR3 length equals 11 residues. For the CDR3, the DNA is TGTGCCTGGGGTGGGGGAAACACCATATATTTT. Translating it yields CAWGGGNTIYF.

This clonotype was counted ten times or more. CDR3 in amino acids: CASSVAGAVQPQHF. The CDR3 nucleotides are TGTGCCAGCAGCGTAGCCGGGGCCGTTCAGCCCCAGCATTTT. The chain is built from TRBV9 and TRBJ1-5; tentatively, D is TRBD1 (5 bases). The V gene lost 0 bases and the J gene lost 6 bases, with 10 bases spanning the gap. The CDR3 sequence is 14 residues long. Germline V gene lookup returns CDR1 SGDLS and CDR2 YYNGEE. The variable domain in full, with the rest retrieved from reference TRBV9 and TRBJ1-5, is DSGVTQTPKHLITATGQRVTLRCSPRSGDLSVYWYQQSLDQGLQFLIQYYNGEERAKGNILERFSAQQFPDLHSELNLSSLELGDSALYFCASSVAGAVQPQHFGDGTRLSIL.

This clonotype was detected a few times. An end of the junction differs from the germline gene, which may be a read error. The chain joins TRBV10-3 to TRBJ2-7; D gene ambiguous. The CDR3 is made up of 11 amino acids. Germline CDR1 is ENHRY and CDR2 is SYGVKD. The CDR3 DNA reads as TGTGCCAGCAGTGATGAAGGGATCCAGTACTTC. It encodes CASSDEGIQYF.

In its sample, this clonotype was seen a few times. A much larger clonotype is one base distant, so this may be a read error. The chain has TRBV7-2 and TRBJ2-7, with 11 bases fitting TRBD2. The CDR3 runs 15 residues. Germline loops: CDR1 SGHTA, CDR2 FQGNSA. J lost 0 bases, V lost 5 bases, and 3 bases had no gene match. The CDR3 loop is CASSIGLAGSYEQYF. CDR3 DNA sequence: TGTGCCAGCAGCATAGGACTAGCGGGCTCCTACGAGCAGTACTTC.

This clonotype appeared a few times. The genes are TRBV5-1 and TRBJ1-5; the match to TRBD1 covers 12 bases. The CDR3 has 15 amino acids. Germline loops: CDR1 SGHRS, CDR2 YFSETQ. The trim removed 4 bases at V and 6 bases at J, leaving 5 bases unmatched. CDR3 in DNA: TGCGCCAGCAGCATAGGGACAGGGGGCATTCAGCCCCAGCATTTT. This sequence encodes CASSIGTGGIQPQHF.

The gene calls are TRBV4-1 and TRBJ2-1; 7 nucleotides line up with TRBD2. This CDR3 has 13 residues. V was pared by 2 bases and J by 7 bases, with 2 bases of the junction left unmatched. From germline, CDR1 is MGHRA and CDR2 YSYEKL. CDR3 in amino acids: CASSQQAGNEQFF. CDR3 sequence (DNA): TGCGCCAGCAGCCAACAAGCGGGGAATGAGCAGTTCTTC.

This chain connects TRBV15 to TRBJ2-7, with D maybe TRBD2 (6 bases). This CDR3 spans 15 amino acids. Per germline, CDR1 LNHNV and CDR2 YYDKDF (reference sequence). Deletions cut 3 bases from V and 5 bases from J, with 17 bases between. CDR3 sequence: CATSSASGVFNEQYF. The CDR3 DNA reads as TGTGCCACCAGCAGTGCCTCGGGGGTATTCAACGAGCAGTACTTC.

The chain links TRBV7-2 to TRBJ1-1; D perhaps matches TRBD1 (5 bases). The CDR3 consists of 15 residues. Trimming shortened V by 10 bases and J by 0 bases, and 18 bases separated the two germline ends. Per germline, CDR1 SGHTA and CDR2 FQGNSA. The CDR3 DNA is TGTGCCACCGGGGGTATAAAGGGAATGAACACTGAAGCTTTCTTT. Amino acid sequence: CATGGIKGMNTEAFF.

Worth noting for this clonotype: The junction shows a germline mismatch at one end, possibly a read error. The CDR3 nucleotides read TGTGCCAGCAGTCTTGTTAGCGATCAGCCCCAGCATTTT. The encoded protein is CASSLVSDQPQHF. The V call is TRBV16, the J call TRBJ1-5; no firm D call. CDR3 length equals 13 residues. Germline V gene sequence: CDR1 KGHSY, CDR2 FQNENV.

The V gene is TRBV2, the J gene TRBJ1-1, with D unclear. CDR1 and CDR2 (germline): SNHLY, FYNNEI. This CDR3 is built from 18 residues. V dropped 5 bases and J dropped 3 bases, with 25 bases sitting between them. CDR3 region: CASSLPLKSETTYTEAFF. Written as DNA, the CDR3 is TGTGCCAGCAGTTTGCCCCTGAAATCTGAAACCACGTACACTGAAGCTTTCTTT.

The rearrangement links TRBV12-3 or TRBV12-4 to TRBJ1-2; D unclear. This CDR3 comprises 13 residues. V shed 3 bases and J shed 7 bases, with 12 bases lying between them. In nucleotides, the CDR3 is TGTGCCAGCAGTTTGGATGAAATGGGTGGCTACACCTTC. Translating it yields CASSLDEMGGYTF.

This clonotype came up a few times. The conserved phenylalanine or tryptophan normally closing the CDR3 is absent here, so this likely arose from a read error. The chain recombines TRBV7-2 with TRBJ1-3; D gene unclear. Germline CDR1 and CDR2: SGHTA and FQGNSA. This CDR3 comprises 14 residues. Trimming stripped 5 bases from V and 0 bases from J, with 8 bases between. This chain's CDR3 is CASSGGSSGNTIYL. The CDR3 nucleotides read TGTGCCAGCAGCGGAGGGAGCTCTGGAAACACCATATATCTT.

This clonotype has a handful of counts. The chain combines TRBV5-1 with TRBJ1-3, with 9 bases aligning to TRBD1. The V and J ends lost 4 bases and 5 bases, in that order; junction bases with no gene match: 4. The CDR3 runs to 14 residues. Germline V CDR1 and CDR2: SGHRS, YFSETQ. The CDR3 nucleotides are TGCGCCAGCAGCCCCGGGACAGGGAGAAACACCATATATTTT. Encoded protein: CASSPGTGRNTIYF.

CDR3 residues: CSAAITGTYTEAFF. Written as DNA, the CDR3 is TGCAGTGCTGCGATTACCGGGACATACACTGAAGCTTTCTTT. J is TRBJ1-1 and V is TRBV20-1, with D possibly being TRBD1 (6 bases). Germline values: CDR1 DFQATT, CDR2 SNEGSKA (reference sequence). Trimming shortened V by 5 bases and J by 3 bases, and 16 bases separated the two germline ends. This CDR3 is built from 14 residues.

The CDR3: CAISESAGESYEQYF. The CDR3 region has the DNA TGTGCCATCAGTGAGTCGGCGGGGGAGTCCTACGAGCAGTACTTC. This rearrangement joins TRBV10-3 to TRBJ2-7; 7 bases fit TRBD2. The germline V gene has CDR1 ENHRY and CDR2 SYGVKD. CDR3 length: 15 amino acids. The junction had 3 bases not matched to a gene; V was cut back by 0 bases and J by 1 base.

This clonotype was detected ten times or more. The chain links TRBV20-1 to TRBJ2-5; D may be TRBD1 or TRBD2 (5 bases each). This CDR3 is built from 13 residues. V lost 3 bases, J lost 1 base, and 9 bases lay in between. Germline CDR1 is DFQATT and CDR2 is SNEGSKA (reference sequence). CDR3 nucleotide sequence: TGCAGTGCTAGGGGACCTACCCAAGAGACCCAGTACTTC. Protein: CSARGPTQETQYF.

V is TRBV19 and J is TRBJ1-2, with 9 bases that match TRBD1. CDR1 is LNHDA and CDR2 is SQIVND in the germline V gene (reference sequence). There are 15 residues in the CDR3. Trimming removed 5 bases from V and 1 base from J; junction bases left unmatched: 5. The CDR3 spells CASSVGTGFNYGYTF. The CDR3, as DNA: TGTGCCAGTAGTGTCGGGACAGGGTTTAACTATGGCTACACCTTC.

CDR3 sequence reads: CASSGGGTTQYF. The CDR3 nucleotides are TGTGCCAGCAGTGGAGGGGGCACAACGCAGTATTTT. The chain employs TRBV2 and TRBJ2-3; 7 nucleotides match TRBD1. V shed 4 bases, J shed 9 bases, and the junction held 4 bases outside the gene matches. Germline assignment: CDR1 SNHLY and CDR2 FYNNEI. There are 12 residues in the CDR3.

This clonotype was seen ten or more times. The chain is built from TRBV20-1 and TRBJ2-7, with D unresolved. The CDR3 totals 10 residues. Germline assignment: CDR1 DFQATT and CDR2 SNEGSKA (reference sequence). The germline V and J ends were trimmed by 6 bases and 2 bases, with 5 bases remaining between them. CDR3 residues: CSATPYEQYF. DNA for the CDR3: TGCAGTGCCACCCCCTACGAGCAGTACTTC.